This T cell receptor beta chain comes out of a study of T cells in Graves' hyperthyroidism and ophthalmopathy. On the study more broadly: Before any treatment, at initial diagnosis, peripheral blood was collected.

Lactation, pregnancy, other autoimmune disease or uncontrolled infection led to exclusion of patients. There are many counts of this clonotype. Its antigen is undetermined. Study-level results: Researchers found most expanded thyroid clonotypes above 0.001 in blood as well.

RNA transcripts provided the source from which TCR beta CDR3 regions were amplified. A first-round RT-PCR of the TCR CDR3 used the HTBI primer set. Each CDR3 protein is one row after TCRdb ran MiXCR on the multiplex PCR reads. The table has 600,000 or so distinct CDR3 sequences, roughly 15% seen once; the top ten hold approximately 12%. Germline V gene sequence: CDR1 MDHEN, CDR2 SYDVKM. The V gene end was trimmed by 6 bases and the J gene end by 3 bases; junction bases not matched to a gene: 9. The CDR3 sequence is 15 residues long. Sequencing input: blood. This clonotype was obtained from a woman in her forties or fifties with Graves' ophthalmopathy. This sequence joins TRBV28 and TRBJ2-7, with 9 bases fitting TRBD1. CDR3 DNA sequence: TGTGCCAGCAGCTCGGGACAGGGTTCAAGCTACGAGCAGTACTTC. Translating it yields CASSSGQGSSYEQYF.